Described below is a single TCR beta chain sequence and its context. No cognate antigen has been identified for it. No base quality information exists; no much larger clone differs at one position. CD8 naive samples were CD45RO-negative cells positively selected for CCR7, giving a CD45RA+CCR7+ population that excluded TemRA cells. The donors were healthy, HIV-negative adults who had no recently reported acute infections or vaccinations. Only Caucasian adults living in Nashville, Tennessee, USA were represented among the donors. After blood collection by leukapheresis, PBMCs were isolated using Ficoll-Histopaque density gradient centrifugation and then cryopreserved in the vapor phase of liquid nitrogen. Purity and quantity of every magnetically sorted T cell population were checked by analytical flow cytometry. Each sorted fraction had its genomic DNA isolated and then quantified by UV absorbance on a Nanodrop 2000c.

This sample was included in a study of shared clonotypes between healthy human individuals (dated by TCRdb to the early 2020s). In the study overall: A couple of women and a few men aged 18 to 49 years were included in the cohort. For each donor, CD4 naive and CD4 memory were each given three plates, CD8 naive was given two plates, and CD8 memory was given one plate. To estimate repertoire size and how much clonotypes are shared between individuals, the study performed deep sequencing of blood TCR repertoires from roughly five healthy adults. To increase sequencing depth and limit assay-specific biases, different laboratories used diverse techniques to prepare libraries and sequence TCR repertoires. Between about 0.8 and 9 billion PBMCs per donor were obtained by leukapheresis. What the authors observed across the whole study: Rarefaction of sorted-subset datasets indicated incomplete sequencing despite the large sequencing depth. Higher generation probabilities were observed for clonotypes shared by all four sorted-subset donors than for non-shared clonotypes. Based on pairwise subsampling, the degree of clonotype sharing among donors was expected to be affected by sequencing depth. The small number of donors limited the genetic and exposure-history diversity represented. Estimated clonotype richness was generally larger for naive than for memory subsets. Approximately 5% of naive CD4, 3% to 3.5% of naive CD8, roughly 2.4% of memory CD4, and more than 0.35% of memory CD8 clonotypes were shared across several donors. Sampling was restricted to blood, and TCR repertoires in tissues likely differ from the TCR repertoires found in blood.

V and J lose 10 bases and 1 base, and a span of 7 bases separates them. As encoded in the germline V gene, CDR1 is ENHRY while CDR2 is SYGVKD. Its CDR3 holds 12 amino acids, cysteine through phenylalanine. Solely the CDR3 DNA is kept, with 36 bases framed from the first base. Using the deep immunoSEQ assay, TCR CDR3 regions were amplified from genomic DNA by multiplex PCR. For each cell subset, the extracted genomic DNA was distributed evenly across all wells of several immunoSEQ 96-well plates, and each plate served as one replicate. Each replicate PCR for sorted subsets received roughly 200 ng genomic DNA, equal to tens of thousands of T cell genomes. The purified libraries were quantified using a Qubit 3.0 fluorometer, sized with a Bioanalyzer 2100, and then quantified again using the KAPA Library Quantification kit. Each immunoSEQ 96-well plate was sequenced on its own single-read 150-cycle Illumina NextSeq 550 flow cell. The published analysis was carried out like this. Because only junctional sequences without quality scores were contained in the immunoSEQ output, filtering matching that applied to full-length reads could not be performed. Sequences were annotated with PyIR, a Python wrapper for IgBLAST v1.9, and V/J genes and CDR3 were assigned using IMGT germline references. Reads were removed for weak V/J assignments (E-value above 1e-6), missing CDR3, stop codons, out-of-frame junctions, or ambiguous translated residues. V3J clonotypes were defined by identical inferred V gene, J gene, and CDR3 amino acid sequence. To compute the percentage overlap between repertoires, the number of shared unique clonotypes was divided by the size of the smaller repertoire. Richness of each repertoire was evaluated using RTK rarefaction, the Chao1 estimator, and Recon v2.1 estimates of unobserved clonotypes. Generation probabilities for all TCRbeta clonotypes obtained by the gDNA method from four donors were computed using OLGA. Imported from immuneACCESS, the table was reduced by TCRdb to in-frame sequences with V and J called. These copies leave out some clones; in studies compared against another copy, an unresolved V gene accounts for under half, and the cause of the remainder is not known. Clonal size and the V and J genes are those of that table, whereas D and trimming came from the DNA. The sample table contains just over 2,000,000 clones; only one count was recorded for roughly 95% of them. The ten largest clones represent 0.85% to 1.3% of the sample.

This receptor was obtained from a young man in good health. The V and J segments used are TRBV10-3 and TRBJ2-2; the best D guess is TRBD1, with 6 bases matching. The sample was naive CD8+ T cells sorted from blood. Read against the paper, the sample's cell subset or site label means: CD45RA+CCR7+. The encoded CDR3 is CATGQNTGELFF. The base sequence is TGTGCCACGGGACAGAACACCGGGGAGCTGTTTTTT.